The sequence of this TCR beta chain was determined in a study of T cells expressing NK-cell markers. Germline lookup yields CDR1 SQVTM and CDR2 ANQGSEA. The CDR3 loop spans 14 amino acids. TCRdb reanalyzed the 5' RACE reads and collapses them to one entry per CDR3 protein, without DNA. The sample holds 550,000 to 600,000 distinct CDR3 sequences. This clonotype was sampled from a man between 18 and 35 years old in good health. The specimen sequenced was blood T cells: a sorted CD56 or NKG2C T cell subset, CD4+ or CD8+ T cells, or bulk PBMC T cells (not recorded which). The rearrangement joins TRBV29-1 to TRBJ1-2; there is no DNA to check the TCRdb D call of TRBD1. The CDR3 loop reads CSALLAPVSYGYTF.